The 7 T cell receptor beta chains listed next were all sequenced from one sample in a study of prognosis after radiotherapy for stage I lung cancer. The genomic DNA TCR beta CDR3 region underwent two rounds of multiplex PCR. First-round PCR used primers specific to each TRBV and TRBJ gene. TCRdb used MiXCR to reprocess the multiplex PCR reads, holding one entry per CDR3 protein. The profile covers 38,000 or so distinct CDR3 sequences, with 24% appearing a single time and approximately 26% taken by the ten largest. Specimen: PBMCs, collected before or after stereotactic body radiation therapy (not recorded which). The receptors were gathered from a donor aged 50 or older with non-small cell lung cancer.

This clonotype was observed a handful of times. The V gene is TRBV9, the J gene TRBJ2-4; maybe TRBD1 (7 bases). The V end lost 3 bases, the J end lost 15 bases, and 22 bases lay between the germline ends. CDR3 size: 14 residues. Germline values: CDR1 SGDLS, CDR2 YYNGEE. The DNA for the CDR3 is TGTGCCAGCAGCGCAGGGGGTCGCGGGGACAGCCGGTACTTC. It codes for CASSAGGRGDSRYF.

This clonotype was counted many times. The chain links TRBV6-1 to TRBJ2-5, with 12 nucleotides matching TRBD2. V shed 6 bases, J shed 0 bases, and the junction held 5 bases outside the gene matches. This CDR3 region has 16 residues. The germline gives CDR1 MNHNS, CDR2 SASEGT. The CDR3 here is CASSLAGGPDQETQYF. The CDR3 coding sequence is TGTGCCAGCAGCCTAGCGGGAGGGCCTGACCAAGAGACCCAGTACTTC.

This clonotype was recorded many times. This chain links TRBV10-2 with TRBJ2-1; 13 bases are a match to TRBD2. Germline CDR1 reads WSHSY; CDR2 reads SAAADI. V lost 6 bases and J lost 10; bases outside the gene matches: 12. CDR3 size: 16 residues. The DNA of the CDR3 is TGCGCCAGCAGGTCCCATTGGACTAGCGGGAGTCAGGAGCAGTTCTTC. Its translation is CASRSHWTSGSQEQFF.

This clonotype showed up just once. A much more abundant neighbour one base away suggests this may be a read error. The CDR3 here is CASSPPGGGSRTDTRYF. CDR3 sequence (DNA): TGTGCCAGCTCACCACCGGGCGGGGGGTCTCGCACAGATACGCGGTATTTT. The gene calls are TRBV18 and TRBJ2-3; 8 nucleotides match TRBD2. The CDR3 extends over 17 amino acids. Looked up from germline, CDR1 is KGHSH and CDR2 is LQKENI.

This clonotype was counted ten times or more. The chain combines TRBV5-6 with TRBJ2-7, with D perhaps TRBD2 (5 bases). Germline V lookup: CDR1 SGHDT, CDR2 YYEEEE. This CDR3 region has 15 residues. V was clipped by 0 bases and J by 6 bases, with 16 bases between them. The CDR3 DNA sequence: TGTGCCAGCAGCTTGGGGTCGGCCCGGGGTGGCGAGCAGTACTTC. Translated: CASSLGSARGGEQYF.

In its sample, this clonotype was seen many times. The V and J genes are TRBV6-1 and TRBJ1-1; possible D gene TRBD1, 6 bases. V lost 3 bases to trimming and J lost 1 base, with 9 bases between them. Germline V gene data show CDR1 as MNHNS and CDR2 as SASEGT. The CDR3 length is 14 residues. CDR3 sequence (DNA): TGTGCCAGCAGTGAGTACAGGGCGAACACTGAAGCTTTCTTT. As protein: CASSEYRANTEAFF.

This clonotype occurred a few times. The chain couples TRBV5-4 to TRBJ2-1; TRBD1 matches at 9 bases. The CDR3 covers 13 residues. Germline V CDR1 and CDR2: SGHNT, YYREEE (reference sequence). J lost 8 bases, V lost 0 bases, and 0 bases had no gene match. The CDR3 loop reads CASSLGDRDEQFF. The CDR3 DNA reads TGTGCCAGCAGCTTGGGGGACAGGGATGAGCAGTTCTTC.